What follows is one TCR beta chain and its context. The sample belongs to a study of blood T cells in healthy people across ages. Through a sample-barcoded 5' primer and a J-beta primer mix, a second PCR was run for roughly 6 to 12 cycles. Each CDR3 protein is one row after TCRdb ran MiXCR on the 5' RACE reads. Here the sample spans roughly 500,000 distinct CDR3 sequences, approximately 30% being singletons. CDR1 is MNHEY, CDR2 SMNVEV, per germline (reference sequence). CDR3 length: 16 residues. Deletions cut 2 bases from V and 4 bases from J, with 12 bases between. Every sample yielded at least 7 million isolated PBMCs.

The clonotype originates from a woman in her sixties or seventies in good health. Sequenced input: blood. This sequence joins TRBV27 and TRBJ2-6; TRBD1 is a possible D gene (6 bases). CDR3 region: CASSLKAGTGANVLTF. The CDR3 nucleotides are TGTGCCAGCAGTTTAAAAGCAGGGACAGGGGCCAACGTCCTGACTTTC.